What follows are 31 T cell receptor beta chains derived from one specimen sequenced in a study of shared clonotypes between healthy human individuals. The table came from immunoSEQ multiplex PCR; TCRdb's copy has only in-frame clones and leaves some out. The sample records over 2 million clones, 85% to 95% being singletons. Sequencing was done on a sample of naive CD4+ T cells from PBMCs. Subset denoted: CD45RA+ positively selected. These receptors were taken from a man between 18 and 29 years old in good health. Some clones in this sample may be carry-over from other donors' samples.

A remark on this clone: The sample contains more than one DNA sequence encoding this CDR3. The V and J genes are TRBV7-3 and TRBJ1-1; D unresolved. CDR3 length equals 13 residues. Per germline, CDR1 SGHTA and CDR2 FQGTGA. V lost 1 base to trimming and J lost 4 bases, with 7 bases between them. CDR3 sequence: CASSLKRGTEAFF. In nucleotides, the CDR3 is TGTGCCAGCAGCTTAAAACGGGGCACTGAAGCTTTCTTT.

The gene calls are TRBV27 and TRBJ1-3, with D perhaps matching TRBD1 (5 bases). The CDR3 extends over 14 amino acids. In germline, CDR1 is MNHEY, CDR2 SMNVEV (reference sequence). V lost 2 bases, J lost 4 bases, and 9 bases lay in between. Here the CDR3 DNA reads TGTGCCAGCAGTTTAGTCCCAGGGGGAAACACCATATATTTT. Amino acid sequence: CASSLVPGGNTIYF.

The CDR3 bases are TGTGCGACCGGGACAGGGTTGTACGAGCAGTACTTC. Amino acids: CATGTGLYEQYF. The chain employs TRBV5-8 and TRBJ2-7, with 9 bases matching TRBD1. The CDR3 is made up of 12 amino acids. In germline, CDR1 is SGHTS, CDR2 YDEGEE.

This sequence joins TRBV6-5 and TRBJ2-7; a weak D match, TRBD1 (6 bases). The CDR3 spans 14 residues. Trimming cost V 5 bases and J 3 bases, with 14 bases left between them. Germline values: CDR1 MNHEY, CDR2 SVGAGI. The CDR3 sequence is CASSTRDTSYEQYF. DNA of the CDR3: TGTGCCAGCAGTACCCGGGACACCAGCTACGAGCAGTACTTC.

The J gene is TRBJ1-6, the V gene TRBV7-9, with D unclear. In germline, CDR1 is SEHNR, CDR2 FQNEAQ (reference sequence). Trimming took 6 bases from V and 6 from J, leaving 9 bases between them. The CDR3 extends over 13 amino acids. The DNA of the CDR3 is TGTGCCAGCAGATCCGGGAGTAATTCACCCCTCCACTTT. This translates into CASRSGSNSPLHF.

V and J are TRBV5-1 and TRBJ1-4, with 7 bases lining up with TRBD1. J was trimmed by 6 bases and V by 0 bases; bases with no gene match: 5. This CDR3 region has 15 residues. Germline CDR1 SGHRS, CDR2 YFSETQ. The CDR3 protein is CASSLEAGGDEKLFF. The CDR3 DNA follows: TGCGCCAGCAGCTTGGAGGCAGGGGGAGATGAAAAACTGTTTTTT.

This chain links TRBV29-1 with TRBJ1-3; 7 nucleotides line up with TRBD1. Germline CDR1 SQVTM, CDR2 ANQGSEA. The CDR3 loop spans 13 amino acids. Trimming took 7 bases from V and 3 from J; bases not matched to a gene: 6. The CDR3 nucleotides read TGCAGCGGACAGGGAGGTCGTGGAAACACCATATATTTT. This translates into CSGQGGRGNTIYF.

This sequence joins TRBV4-3 and TRBJ2-3; 10 bases match TRBD1. From germline, CDR1 is LGHNA and CDR2 YSLEER. Trimming took 2 bases from V and 4 from J; bases not matched to a gene: 6. The CDR3 is made up of 16 amino acids. DNA for the CDR3: TGCGCCAGCAGCCAACTGACAGGGGGCGCCGCAGATACGCAGTATTTT. It translates to CASSQLTGGAADTQYF.

The rearrangement links TRBV5-8 to TRBJ2-2, with 8 bases fitting TRBD1. Germline CDR1 reads SGHTS; CDR2 reads YDEGEE. The V segment lost 5 bases and the J segment 5 bases; nucleotides outside the gene matches: 8. The CDR3 is 15 amino acids. The CDR3 loop reads CASRRDRGRTGELFF. In DNA form, the CDR3 reads TGTGCCAGCAGACGCGACAGGGGACGGACCGGGGAGCTGTTTTTT.

The CDR3, as DNA: TGTGCCAGCAGCCAGGGGCCAAGAAGAGGCTACACCTTC. It specifies CASSQGPRRGYTF. The rearrangement links TRBV14 to TRBJ1-2, with a weak D call TRBD1 (5 bases). The ends were cut back, 3 bases at V and 8 bases at J, with 13 bases in the middle. Germline loops: CDR1 SGHDN, CDR2 FVKESK. The CDR3 totals 13 residues.

The chain carries TRBV9 and TRBJ2-1; possibly TRBD2 for D (6 bases). The CDR3 consists of 18 residues. Germline V gene data show CDR1 as SGDLS and CDR2 as YYNGEE. V dropped 0 bases and J dropped 4 bases, with 20 bases sitting between them. CDR3 sequence: CASSVATILEGIYNEQFF. CDR3 DNA: TGTGCCAGCAGCGTAGCTACGATTTTGGAGGGGATTTACAATGAGCAGTTCTTC.

The table lists this clone with a few counts. Other DNA sequences of this sample code for an identical CDR3. The genes are TRBV29-1 and TRBJ1-3; D unresolved. Trimming removed 3 bases from V and 0 bases from J, with 6 bases in between. CDR3 length: 13 amino acids. Germline assignment: CDR1 SQVTM and CDR2 ANQGSEA. The CDR3 nucleotides read TGCAGCGTTGAGGAGAGCTCTGGAAACACCATATATTTT. It specifies CSVEESSGNTIYF.

This chain uses TRBV6-6 with TRBJ1-2; TRBD1 aligns across 8 bases. The V gene end was trimmed by 6 bases and the J gene end by 1 base; junction bases not matched to a gene: 4. Germline-derived CDR1 and CDR2 are MNHNY and SVGAGI (reference sequence). CDR3 length: 14 amino acids. The CDR3 loop reads CASRPQGDNYGYTF. The CDR3 DNA reads TGTGCCAGCAGACCACAGGGGGATAACTATGGCTACACCTTC.

The rearrangement joins TRBV11-1 to TRBJ2-1; 7 bases fit TRBD2. V shed 1 base and J 7 bases; nucleotides not matched to a gene: 7. Looked up from germline, CDR1 is SGHAT and CDR2 is FQDESV (reference sequence). The CDR3 runs 15 residues. The CDR3 loop reads CASSLEMSGANEQFF. CDR3 sequence (DNA): TGTGCCAGCAGCTTAGAGATGAGCGGGGCTAATGAGCAGTTCTTC.

Points on this clone: Within the sample, other DNA sequences also encode this same CDR3. V gene TRBV7-3 combines with J gene TRBJ1-1; unclear D gene. The CDR3 loop spans 14 amino acids. With 5 bases removed from V and 2 bases from J, the gap between germline ends came to 12 bases. Germline values: CDR1 SGHTA, CDR2 FQGTGA. CDR3 in amino acids: CASSLTGPNTEAFF. The CDR3 DNA is TGTGCCAGCAGCCTTACCGGGCCAAACACTGAAGCTTTCTTT.

The J gene is TRBJ2-3, the V gene TRBV15; D is ambiguous. The CDR3 is 12 residues long. CDR1 is LNHNV, CDR2 YYDKDF, per germline (reference sequence). The ends were cut back, 2 bases at V and 2 bases at J, with 2 bases in the middle. In DNA form, the CDR3 reads TGTGCCACCAGCAGATACACAGATACGCAGTATTTT. Its translation: CATSRYTDTQYF.

V gene TRBV18 combines with J gene TRBJ2-7; the D gene is possibly TRBD1 (6 bases). CDR1 KGHSH and CDR2 LQKENI come from the germline V gene. The germline V and J ends were trimmed by 4 bases and 5 bases, with 12 bases remaining between them. This CDR3 region has 13 residues. Here the CDR3 reads CASSRTGPNEQYF. DNA for the CDR3: TGTGCCAGCTCACGCACAGGGCCCAACGAGCAGTACTTC.

This clone has just a few counts. The rearrangement uses TRBV7-9 and TRBJ1-1; D is ambiguous. V gave up 1 base and J gave up 8 bases, with 14 bases separating them. Germline V gene sequence: CDR1 SEHNR, CDR2 FQNEAQ (reference sequence). The CDR3 contains 14 residues. The CDR3 protein is CASSLGPQQREAFF. CDR3 DNA: TGTGCCAGCAGCTTAGGCCCCCAACAGAGGGAAGCTTTCTTT.

This chain links TRBV7-3 with TRBJ2-7; a weak D match, TRBD1 (6 bases). Trimming took off 6 bases at V and 2 bases at J, with 14 bases between the two ends. CDR1 is SGHTA, CDR2 FQGTGA, per germline. There are 14 residues in the CDR3. CDR3: CASSQTAGAYEQYF. DNA for the CDR3: TGTGCCAGCAGTCAGACAGCAGGGGCCTACGAGCAGTACTTC.

This clone was seen once. The chain combines TRBV18 with TRBJ2-4; perhaps TRBD2 as D (5 bases). Germline V gene data show CDR1 as KGHSH and CDR2 as LQKENI. V was pared by 1 base and J by 7 bases, with 17 bases between. The CDR3 length is 16 residues. The CDR3 region is CASSPQRVIPGNIQYF. DNA of the CDR3: TGTGCCAGCTCACCACAGAGGGTCATTCCGGGGAACATTCAGTACTTC.

The chain uses TRBV6-6 and TRBJ1-2, with unresolved D. In germline, CDR1 is MNHNY, CDR2 SVGAGI (reference sequence). Trimming removed 1 base from V and 4 bases from J, with 16 bases in between. This CDR3 comprises 16 residues. CDR3 DNA: TGTGCCAGCAGTTACTTCCAACGAGCCCCCCTCTATGGCTACACCTTC. This gives the protein CASSYFQRAPLYGYTF.

The rearrangement uses TRBV28 and TRBJ2-7; the D gene could be TRBD1 or TRBD2 (7 bases each). This CDR3 spans 15 amino acids. From germline, CDR1 is MDHEN and CDR2 SYDVKM. V dropped 1 base and J dropped 6 bases, with 16 bases sitting between them. The CDR3 sequence is CASSLLSGGGGEQYF. CDR3 nucleotide sequence: TGTGCCAGCAGTTTATTGTCAGGGGGGGGAGGCGAGCAGTACTTC.

The chain carries TRBV7-2 and TRBJ1-1; the D is unclear. V lost 1 base and J lost 1, with 13 bases in between. The CDR3 is 16 amino acids. Per the germline V gene, CDR1 is SGHTA and CDR2 is FQGNSA. The CDR3 nucleotides are TGTGCCAGCAGCTTAGAGGCATTGGGATCGAACACTGAAGCTTTCTTT. Its translation: CASSLEALGSNTEAFF.

V and J are TRBV6-6 and TRBJ2-2; tentatively, D is TRBD1 (5 bases). The V gene's germline CDR1 is MNHNY and CDR2 SVGAGI (reference sequence). The CDR3 runs to 14 residues. The V gene lost 2 bases and the J gene lost 5 bases, with 9 bases spanning the gap. The CDR3 loop reads CASSYAGRTGELFF. The CDR3 nucleotides are TGTGCCAGCAGTTACGCAGGGCGGACCGGGGAGCTGTTTTTT.

V usage is TRBV5-1 and J usage is TRBJ1-2, with 7 bases fitting TRBD1. Trimming removed 0 bases from V and 5 bases from J; junction bases left unmatched: 4. The length of the CDR3 is 14 residues. Germline CDR1 and CDR2: SGHRS and YFSETQ. CDR3 amino acids: CASSLGDSIYGYTF. The CDR3 DNA is TGCGCCAGCAGCTTGGGGGACAGTATATATGGCTACACCTTC.

J is TRBJ1-2 and V is TRBV6-5; 7 bases align to TRBD1. Germline CDR1 MNHEY, CDR2 SVGAGI. The V segment lost 2 bases and the J segment 3 bases; nucleotides outside the gene matches: 9. This CDR3 region has 16 residues. CDR3 sequence: CASSYQGLGTDYGYTF. DNA for the CDR3: TGTGCCAGCAGTTACCAGGGCCTAGGGACAGACTATGGCTACACCTTC.

V and J are TRBV28 and TRBJ2-3, with a tentative D call TRBD2 (6 bases). Trimming stripped 10 bases from V and 5 bases from J, with 13 bases between. The CDR3 totals 12 residues. Germline lookup yields CDR1 MDHEN and CDR2 SYDVKM. CDR3 amino acids: CATGLMEDTQYF. The CDR3 coding sequence is TGTGCCACCGGACTAATGGAAGATACGCAGTATTTT.

Notes on this clone: The sample has other DNA sequences that encode this CDR3 too. The V gene is TRBV5-1, the J gene TRBJ1-4; tentative D call: TRBD1 (6 bases). Per the germline V gene, CDR1 is SGHRS and CDR2 is YFSETQ. With 1 base removed from V and 2 bases from J, the gap between germline ends came to 6 bases. The CDR3 length is 14 residues. CDR3 sequence: CASSLQGTNEKLFF. CDR3 in DNA: TGCGCCAGCAGCTTGCAGGGGACTAATGAAAAACTGTTTTTT.

The chain recombines TRBV5-1 with TRBJ2-5; the D is unclear. Germline V gives CDR1 SGHRS, CDR2 YFSETQ. Trimming cost V 3 bases and J 1 base, with 16 bases left between them. The CDR3 totals 16 residues. The DNA of the CDR3 is TGCGCCAGCAGCTCTGGTAGTGAGACCCCCCAAGAGACCCAGTACTTC. The encoded protein is CASSSGSETPQETQYF.

The CDR3 protein is CASSFPTADSSYEQYF. The CDR3 DNA reads as TGTGCCAGCAGCTTCCCGACAGCCGATAGCTCCTACGAGCAGTACTTC. This chain joins TRBV7-9 and TRBJ2-7; D may be TRBD1 (5 bases). CDR3 length: 16 amino acids. V shed 3 bases and J shed 0 bases, with 15 bases lying between them. Germline lookup yields CDR1 SEHNR and CDR2 FQNEAQ (reference sequence).

The rearrangement links TRBV12-1 to TRBJ2-1; the table's D call, TRBD2, has no DNA check behind it. TRBV12-1 is classified as a pseudogene. CDR3 size: 19 residues. The CDR3 region has the DNA TGTGCCAGCAGCTCATCCGGGACTAGCGGGGTAGTCTCCTACAATGAGCAGTTCTTC. Translation: CASSSSGTSGVVSYNEQFF.